This T cell receptor (beta chain) was captured in a study of blood T cell repertoires in COVID-19. Whole-study context: Acute-phase and convalescent COVID-19 samples originated in the United States, Italy and Spain. PBMCs, B-cell-depleted T cells, or T cells provided the cDNA or gDNA that made up the material.

The CDR3 runs 15 residues. The ends were cut back, 7 bases at V and 7 bases at J, with 20 bases in the middle. Germline V gives CDR1 MNHNS, CDR2 SASEGT. Original processing notes: Nucleated cell counts were estimated from reference gene primer amplification. Assay used: immunoSEQ multiplex PCR; TCRdb lists only in-frame clones, some missing. V, J and clone size are taken as reported in that table, and D and trimming were inferred from the DNA itself. Of over 65,000 clones listed, over 80% are singletons. The chain combines TRBV6-1 with TRBJ1-5; D may be TRBD1 (5 bases). Sequenced input: peripheral blood. The clonotype was recovered from a human donor in a cohort sampled during active COVID-19. CDR3 in amino acids: CASTTSGVLDQPQHF. The CDR3, as DNA: TGTGCCAGCACCACATCGGGGGTCTTGGACCAGCCCCAGCATTTT.